This record covers a single TCR beta chain. The sample belongs to a study of blood T cell repertoires in COVID-19. CDR3 length equals 14 residues. CDR1 is SGHDT and CDR2 is YYEEEE in the germline V gene. The germline V and J ends were trimmed by 0 bases and 3 bases, with 9 bases remaining between them. Some clones are missing from TCRdb's copy, which holds only in-frame ones; the method was immunoSEQ multiplex PCR. The data show about 210,000 clones, 75% to 85% seen once. This TCR came from a man between 50 and 59 years old with active or convalescent COVID-19. Sequenced material: peripheral blood. J is TRBJ1-2 and V is TRBV5-6; weak D call: TRBD1 (6 bases). The CDR3 nucleotides are TGTGCCAGCAGCTTGGGACAGGAGTACTATGGCTACACCTTC. Its translation: CASSLGQEYYGYTF.